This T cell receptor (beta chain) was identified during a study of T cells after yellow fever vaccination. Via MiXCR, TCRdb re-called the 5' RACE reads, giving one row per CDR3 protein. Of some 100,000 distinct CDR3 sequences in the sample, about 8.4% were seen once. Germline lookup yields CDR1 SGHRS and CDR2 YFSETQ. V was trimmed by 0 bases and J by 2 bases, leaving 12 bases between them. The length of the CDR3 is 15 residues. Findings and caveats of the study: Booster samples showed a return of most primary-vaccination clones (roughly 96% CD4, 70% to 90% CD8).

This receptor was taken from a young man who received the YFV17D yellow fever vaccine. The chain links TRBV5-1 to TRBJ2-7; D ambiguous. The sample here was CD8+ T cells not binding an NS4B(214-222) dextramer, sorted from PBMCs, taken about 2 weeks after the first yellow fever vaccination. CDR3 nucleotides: TGCGCCAGCAGCTTGGCCCGAGAGGCAACCTACGAGCAGTACTTC. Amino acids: CASSLAREATYEQYF.